Below, 11 T cell receptor beta chains from the same sample are listed, as sequenced in a study of vaccination effects on CD4 cells after COVID-19. These receptors have no known antigen. Antigen-specific CD4+ T cells were expanded with viral peptide pools in the ViraFEST assay before sequencing. Investigators separated out CD4+ T cells once around 9 days of culture had passed. Participants were vaccinated with two doses of either the BNT162b2 or mRNA-1273 vaccine. Libraries were prepared by immunoSEQ multiplex PCR; TCRdb keeps only in-frame clonotypes and omits some of them. The repertoire includes approximately 28,000 clones, about 80% of them detected once, and roughly 6.5% sits in the top ten. Sequenced material: CD4+ T cells from PBMCs cultured with SARS-CoV-2 spike peptides, taken after COVID-19 vaccination. The receptor source for this set is a human donor who received a COVID-19 vaccine. Some clones in this sample may be carry-over from other donors' samples.

The chain recombines TRBV11-1 with TRBJ1-1, with D perhaps TRBD1 (5 bases). This CDR3 comprises 13 residues. Germline CDR1 and CDR2: SGHAT and FQDESV (reference sequence). V lost 2 bases and J 8 bases, leaving 12 bases between the germline ends. The chain's CDR3 is CASSLLKGMEAFF. In DNA form, the CDR3 reads TGTGCCAGCAGCTTACTAAAGGGGATGGAAGCTTTCTTT. Supplemented by reference TRBV11-1 and TRBJ1-1, the full variable domain reads EAEVAQSPRYKITEKSQAVAFWCDPISGHATLYWYRQILGQGPELLVQFQDESVVDDSQLPKDRFSAERLKGVDSTLKIQPAELGDSAMYLCASSLLKGMEAFFGQGTRLTVV.

V usage is TRBV28 and J usage is TRBJ1-5; D perhaps matches TRBD1 (5 bases). The germline V gene has CDR1 MDHEN and CDR2 SYDVKM. The CDR3 sequence is 16 residues long. Trimming pared 4 bases from V and 5 bases from J, leaving 18 bases between. In DNA form, the CDR3 reads TGTGCCAGCAGTTCCGCCAAGCGACAGATTCATCAGCCCCAGCATTTT. It codes for CASSSAKRQIHQPQHF.

By sample fraction, this clone is medium-sized. The chain has TRBV27 and TRBJ2-5, with D hard to call. CDR1 and CDR2 from the germline V gene are MNHEY and SMNVEV (reference sequence). The length of the CDR3 is 14 residues. Deletions cut 5 bases from V and 1 base from J, with 11 bases between. The CDR3 sequence is CASSLTPLQETQYF. CDR3 DNA: TGTGCCAGCAGTCTAACCCCCCTCCAAGAGACCCAGTACTTC.

This rearrangement joins TRBV19 to TRBJ2-2; D tentatively fits TRBD1 or TRBD2 (5 bases each). Germline lookup yields CDR1 LNHDA and CDR2 SQIVND (reference sequence). This CDR3 has 14 residues. V lost 4 bases and J 4 bases, leaving 10 bases between the germline ends. The CDR3 spells CASSRETVTGELFF. The CDR3 DNA sequence: TGTGCCAGTAGTAGGGAGACAGTCACCGGGGAGCTGTTTTTT.

V usage is TRBV12-1 and J usage is TRBJ2-3. TRBV12-1 is marked as a pseudogene. This CDR3 is built from 18 residues. The CDR3: CASSFYGPGRGRTDTQYF. CDR3 coding DNA: TGTGCCAGCAGCTTTTATGGTCCGGGACGGGGACGCACAGATACGCAGTATTTT.

The rearrangement links TRBV10-3 to TRBJ1-2; D call uncertain. Looked up from germline, CDR1 is ENHRY and CDR2 is SYGVKD. CDR3 length: 13 residues. Trimming removed 0 bases from V and 6 bases from J, with 8 bases in between. CDR3 loop: CAISESLEDGYTF. The DNA for the CDR3 is TGTGCCATCAGTGAGTCGTTGGAGGATGGCTACACCTTC.

V and J are TRBV6-2 or TRBV6-3 and TRBJ1-1; D is perhaps TRBD1 (6 bases). The CDR3 runs 18 residues. Germline CDR1 MNHEY, CDR2 SVGEGT. Trimming cost V 0 bases and J 0 bases, with 17 bases left between them. This CDR3 is CASSYSEARGKMNTEAFF. Here the CDR3 DNA reads TGTGCCAGCAGTTACTCGGAAGCCAGGGGAAAGATGAACACTGAAGCTTTCTTT.

The chain recombines TRBV4-3 with TRBJ1-5; D is unresolved. In germline, CDR1 is LGHNA, CDR2 YSLEER. This CDR3 has 17 residues. V was cut by 0 bases and J by 7 bases, with 19 bases left in between. The CDR3 spells CASSQEFSGGILQPQHF. CDR3 DNA sequence: TGCGCCAGCAGCCAAGAATTTTCCGGAGGTATCCTACAGCCCCAGCATTTT.

The chain recombines TRBV5-4 with TRBJ2-6; 9 positions match TRBD1. V was pared by 4 bases and J by 4 bases, with 9 bases of the junction left unmatched. The CDR3 runs 17 residues. CDR1 SGHNT and CDR2 YYREEE come from the germline V gene (reference sequence). The CDR3 protein is CASSRDGQGFGANVLTF. The CDR3 DNA reads TGTGCCAGCAGCCGGGACGGACAGGGGTTCGGGGCCAACGTCCTGACTTTC.

The V gene is TRBV12-5, the J gene TRBJ2-1, with 8 bases lining up with TRBD1. The CDR3 sequence is 16 residues long. The trim removed 7 bases at V and 4 bases at J, leaving 12 bases unmatched. Germline lookup yields CDR1 LGHNT and CDR2 FRNRAP. The CDR3 spells CASAILRDRWYNEQFF. DNA for the CDR3: TGTGCTAGTGCCATCCTCCGGGACAGGTGGTACAATGAGCAGTTCTTC.

The chain links TRBV12-3 or TRBV12-4 to TRBJ1-3; tentatively, D is TRBD1 (6 bases). The CDR3 consists of 13 residues. Trimming took off 5 bases at V and 6 bases at J, with 11 bases between the two ends. CDR3 in DNA: TGTGCCAGCAGTCCCGGGACACAAAACACCATATATTTT. Encoded protein: CASSPGTQNTIYF.